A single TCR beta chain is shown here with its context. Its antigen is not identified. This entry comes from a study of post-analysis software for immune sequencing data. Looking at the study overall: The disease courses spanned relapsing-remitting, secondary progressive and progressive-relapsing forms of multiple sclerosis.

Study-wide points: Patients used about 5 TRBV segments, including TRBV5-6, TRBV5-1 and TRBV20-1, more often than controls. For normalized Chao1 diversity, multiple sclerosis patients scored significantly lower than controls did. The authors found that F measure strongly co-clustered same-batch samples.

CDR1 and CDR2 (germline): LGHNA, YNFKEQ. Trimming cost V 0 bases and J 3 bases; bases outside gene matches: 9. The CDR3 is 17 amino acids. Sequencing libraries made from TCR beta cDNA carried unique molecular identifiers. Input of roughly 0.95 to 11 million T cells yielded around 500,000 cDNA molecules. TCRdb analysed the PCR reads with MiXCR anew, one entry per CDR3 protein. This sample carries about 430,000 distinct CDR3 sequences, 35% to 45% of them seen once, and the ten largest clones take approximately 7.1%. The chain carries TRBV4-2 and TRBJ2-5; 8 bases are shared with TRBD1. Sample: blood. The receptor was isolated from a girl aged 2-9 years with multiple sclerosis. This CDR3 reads CASSQDTTGVGEETQYF. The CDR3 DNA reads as TGTGCCAGCAGCCAAGACACGACAGGGGTCGGGGAAGAGACCCAGTACTTC.